This T cell receptor beta chain originates from a study of metastatic and nonmetastatic thyroid tumors. The CDR3 consists of 13 residues. Germline V gives CDR1 MNHEY, CDR2 SVGAGI. Through MiXCR, TCRdb re-clonotyped the PCR reads. This table has approximately 35,000 clones, 15% appearing once. As regards this clone: A read error may be the cause here, since a much bigger clone is one base away. The final CDR3 position lacks the conserved phenylalanine or tryptophan, pointing to a likely read error.

Patients underwent thyroid surgery, and none had received any treatment before it. What was sequenced was blood. The chain recombines TRBV6-5 with TRBJ2-2, with D unresolved. The origin of this receptor is a male donor with papillary thyroid cancer or a benign thyroid nodule (not recorded which). Some clones in this sample may be carry-over from other donors' samples. The CDR3 here is CASGYSDTGELFS. The CDR3 DNA follows: TGTGCCAGCGGTTACAGCGACACCGGGGAGCTGTTTTCT.